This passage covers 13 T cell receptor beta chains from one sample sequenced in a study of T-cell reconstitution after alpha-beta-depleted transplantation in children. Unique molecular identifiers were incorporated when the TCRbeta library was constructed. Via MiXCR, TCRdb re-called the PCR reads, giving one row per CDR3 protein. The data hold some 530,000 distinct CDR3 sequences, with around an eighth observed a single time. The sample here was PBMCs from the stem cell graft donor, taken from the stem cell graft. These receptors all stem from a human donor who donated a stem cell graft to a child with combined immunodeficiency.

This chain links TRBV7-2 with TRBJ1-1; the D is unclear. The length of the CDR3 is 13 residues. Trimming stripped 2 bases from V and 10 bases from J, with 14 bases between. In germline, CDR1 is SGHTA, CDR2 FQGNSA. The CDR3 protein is CASSLFRQEAAFF. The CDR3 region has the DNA TGTGCCAGCAGCTTATTCAGGCAGGAGGCAGCTTTCTTT.

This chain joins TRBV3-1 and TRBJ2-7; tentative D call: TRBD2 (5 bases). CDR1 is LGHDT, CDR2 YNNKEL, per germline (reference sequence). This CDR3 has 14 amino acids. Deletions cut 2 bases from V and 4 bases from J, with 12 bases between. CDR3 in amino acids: CASSQRTLTYEQYF. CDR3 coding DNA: TGTGCCAGCAGCCAACGGACTCTGACTTACGAGCAGTACTTC.

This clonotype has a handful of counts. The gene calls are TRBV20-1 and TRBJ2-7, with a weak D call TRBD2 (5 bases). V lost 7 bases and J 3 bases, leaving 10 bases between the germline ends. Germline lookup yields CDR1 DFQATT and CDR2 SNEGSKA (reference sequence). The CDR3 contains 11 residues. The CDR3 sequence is CSVQRSYEQYF. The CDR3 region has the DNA TGCAGTGTGCAGCGGAGCTACGAGCAGTACTTC.

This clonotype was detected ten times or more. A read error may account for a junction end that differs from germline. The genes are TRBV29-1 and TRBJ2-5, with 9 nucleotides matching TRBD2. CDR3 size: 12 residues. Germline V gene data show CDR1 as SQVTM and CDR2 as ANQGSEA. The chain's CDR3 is CSVEAAAGGQYF. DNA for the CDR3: TGCAGCGTGGAAGCCGCAGCGGGAGGCCAGTACTTC.

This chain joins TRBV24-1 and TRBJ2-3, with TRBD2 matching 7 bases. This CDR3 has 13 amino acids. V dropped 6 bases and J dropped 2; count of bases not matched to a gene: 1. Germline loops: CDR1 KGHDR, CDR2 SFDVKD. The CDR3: CATSLAVTDTQYF. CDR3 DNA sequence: TGTGCCACCAGTCTAGCGGTCACAGATACGCAGTATTTT.

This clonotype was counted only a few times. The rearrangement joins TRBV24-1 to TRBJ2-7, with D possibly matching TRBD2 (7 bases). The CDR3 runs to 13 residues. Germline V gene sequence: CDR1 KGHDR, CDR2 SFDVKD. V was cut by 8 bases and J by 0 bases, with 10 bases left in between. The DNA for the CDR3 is TGTGCCACCAAGGGGGGGGACTCCTACGAGCAGTACTTC. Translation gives CATKGGDSYEQYF.

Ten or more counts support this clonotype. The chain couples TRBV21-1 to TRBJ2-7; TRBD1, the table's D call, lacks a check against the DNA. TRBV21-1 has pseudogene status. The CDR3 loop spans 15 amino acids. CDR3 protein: CASSKAPTGKYEQYF. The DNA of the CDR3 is TGTGCCAGCAGCAAAGCGCCGACAGGAAAGTACGAGCAGTACTTC.

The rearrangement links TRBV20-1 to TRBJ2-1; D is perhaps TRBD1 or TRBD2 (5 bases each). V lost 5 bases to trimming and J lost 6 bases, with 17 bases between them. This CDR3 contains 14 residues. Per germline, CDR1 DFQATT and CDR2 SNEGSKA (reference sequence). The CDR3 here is CSAPLYRGFNEQFF. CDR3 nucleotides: TGCAGTGCTCCACTCTACCGGGGCTTCAATGAGCAGTTCTTC.

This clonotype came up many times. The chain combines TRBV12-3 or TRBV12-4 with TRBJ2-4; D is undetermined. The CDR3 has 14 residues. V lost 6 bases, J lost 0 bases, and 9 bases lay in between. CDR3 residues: CASSARLAKNIQYF. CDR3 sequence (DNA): TGTGCCAGCAGCGCCCGGTTAGCCAAAAACATTCAGTACTTC.

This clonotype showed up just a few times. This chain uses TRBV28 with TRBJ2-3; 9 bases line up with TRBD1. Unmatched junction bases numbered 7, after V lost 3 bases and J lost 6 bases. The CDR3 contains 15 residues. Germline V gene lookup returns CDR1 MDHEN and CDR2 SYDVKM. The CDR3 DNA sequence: TGTGCCAGCAGTTTTGACAGGGGGTCCGGGGATACGCAGTATTTT. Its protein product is CASSFDRGSGDTQYF.

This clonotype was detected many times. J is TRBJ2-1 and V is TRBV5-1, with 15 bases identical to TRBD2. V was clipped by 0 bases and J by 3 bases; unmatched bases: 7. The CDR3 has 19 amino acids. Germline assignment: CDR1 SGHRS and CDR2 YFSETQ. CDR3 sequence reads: CASSLAGTSGRYNYNEQFF. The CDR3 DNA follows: TGCGCCAGCAGCTTGGCCGGGACTAGCGGGAGGTATAACTACAATGAGCAGTTCTTC.

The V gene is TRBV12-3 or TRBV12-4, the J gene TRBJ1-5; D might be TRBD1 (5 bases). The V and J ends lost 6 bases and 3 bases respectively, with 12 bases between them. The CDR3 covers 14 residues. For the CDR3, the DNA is TGTGCCAGCAGCCACGACAGTTTCAATCAGCCCCAGCATTTT. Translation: CASSHDSFNQPQHF.

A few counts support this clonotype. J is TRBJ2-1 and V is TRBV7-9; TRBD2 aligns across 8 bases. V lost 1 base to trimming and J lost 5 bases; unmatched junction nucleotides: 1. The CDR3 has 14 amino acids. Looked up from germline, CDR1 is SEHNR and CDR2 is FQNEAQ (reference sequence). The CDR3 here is CASSLVSGDNEQFF. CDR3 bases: TGTGCCAGCAGCTTAGTTAGCGGGGACAATGAGCAGTTCTTC.